This is a list of T cell receptor beta chains from one sample in a study of shared clonotypes between healthy human individuals. TCRdb's copy holds only in-frame clones and misses some; the assay was immunoSEQ multiplex PCR. The sample has approximately 600,000 clones, 85% to 95% seen once. What was sequenced was naive CD8+ T cells sorted from blood. The receptors were sampled from a woman aged 25-40 years in good health. The conserved cysteine and the conserved F or W are not part of the CDR3 here.

cdr3_aa j_call v_call
ASSFGPEQY TRBJ2-7 TRBV5-1
ASSHPHSSPLH TRBJ1-6 TRBV7-9
ASSEGRASHEQY TRBJ2-7 TRBV2
ASSPRTGGDTYEQY TRBJ2-7 TRBV18
ASSKSGLSETQY TRBJ2-5 TRBV14
ASSPRVGYEQY TRBJ2-7 TRBV4-1
ASSRQVAGGSEQY TRBJ2-7 TRBV4-1
ASSLGAAGWQY TRBJ2-7 TRBV19
ASSPRPPNEQY TRBJ2-7 TRBV28
ASSQDLGTSSYEQY . TRBV4-1
ASSLEALWTEAF TRBJ1-1 TRBV7-2
ASSLAGANEQF TRBJ2-1 TRBV27
ASSQGINTEAF TRBJ1-1 TRBV27
ASRPEPGANEKLF TRBJ1-4 TRBV6-5
ASGELGTEAF TRBJ1-1 TRBV5-4
ASSLYWDTTGLEQY TRBJ2-7 TRBV27
ASSGNPGSGDNNEQF TRBJ2-1 TRBV2
ASSVGALGDSPYSYEQY TRBJ2-7 TRBV2
ASSSGEARGPREQF TRBJ2-1 TRBV9
ASSGTSGEGETQY TRBJ2-5 TRBV2
SVDTGWSYEQY TRBJ2-7 TRBV29-1
ATQSGRGTDTQY TRBJ2-3 TRBV15
ASSEGGRAEETQY TRBJ2-5 TRBV10-1
ASRMGQGVNTGELF TRBJ2-2 TRBV19
ASSDTTQERHGYT TRBJ1-2 TRBV4-2
ASSARDRAFDEQY TRBJ2-7 TRBV7-2
ASSLGTSVETQY TRBJ2-5 TRBV27
ASGYGQPQH TRBJ1-5 TRBV19
ASPTRLGYNEQF TRBJ2-1 TRBV19
ASSTGTASNQPQH TRBJ1-5 TRBV19
ASSLGRSYEQY TRBJ2-7 TRBV27
ASSYTGDTEAF TRBJ1-1 TRBV5-1
AGRTGEKGELF TRBJ2-2 TRBV19
ATSGSGANTEAF TRBJ1-1 TRBV15
ASSPGRDSHSYNEQF TRBJ2-1 TRBV5-1
ASSVSWGTYEQY TRBJ2-7 TRBV9
ASSEAGGGTRYEQY TRBJ2-7 TRBV2
ASSQDDLAGGYEQY . TRBV4-2
ASSTGQGRSNQPQH TRBJ1-5 TRBV19
ASSPPFGPRNTEAF TRBJ1-1 TRBV18
ASSEAGTTYEQY TRBJ2-7 TRBV2
ASSFRRGESGELF TRBJ2-2 TRBV7-9
ASSLAQSYEQY TRBJ2-7 TRBV5-1
ASSLAPAVDEQF TRBJ2-1 TRBV7-9
ASSSIHSASTGELF TRBJ2-2 TRBV13
ASSELGGSAWGYT TRBJ1-2 TRBV25-1
ASSPGLLAGPQH TRBJ1-5 TRBV5-8
ASSPLGPEMNTEAF TRBJ1-1 TRBV14
ASSLDLSGTENEKLF TRBJ1-4 TRBV11-2
ASSLGQVSQPQH TRBJ1-5 TRBV4-1
ASSYRRSGTGGYEQY TRBJ2-7 TRBV4-1
ASSLETGSETQY TRBJ2-5 TRBV5-1
ASSWRAAGASETQY TRBJ2-5 TRBV5-5
ASSVGQGIEAF TRBJ1-1 TRBV9
ASSYGTGDNQPQH TRBJ1-5 TRBV27
ASRPDRATNEKLF TRBJ1-4 TRBV28